This T cell receptor beta chain derives from a study of T cell responses to AZD1222 COVID-19 vaccine. Turning to this clone: Its antigen is as yet unknown.

The CDR3 has 17 residues. V was pared by 1 base and J by 0 bases, with 16 bases between. Germline V gives CDR1 LNHDA, CDR2 SQIVND (reference sequence). Analysis merged second doses at about 4 or about 12 weeks. The protocol was immunoSEQ multiplex PCR, while the TCRdb copy is restricted to in-frame clones and leaves out a portion. The repertoire holds 90,000 to 140,000 clones, with 89% as singletons. General study points: Most donors were white British and more were female, and clonal diversity was possibly underestimated. CD4 TCRs associated with vaccination spanned spike, dominating at 160-218 and 743-854. The peak T cell response came first, and repertoires were sampled only after it.

The receptor's source is an adult who received the AZD1222 COVID-19 vaccine. The chain is built from TRBV19 and TRBJ2-7, with D tentatively TRBD2 (6 bases). The input for sequencing was peripheral blood, taken 28 days after the second AZD1222 dose. The CDR3 region is CASSIGQGLASSYEQYF. Here the CDR3 DNA reads TGTGCCAGTAGTATAGGCCAGGGACTCGCCAGCTCCTACGAGCAGTACTTC.